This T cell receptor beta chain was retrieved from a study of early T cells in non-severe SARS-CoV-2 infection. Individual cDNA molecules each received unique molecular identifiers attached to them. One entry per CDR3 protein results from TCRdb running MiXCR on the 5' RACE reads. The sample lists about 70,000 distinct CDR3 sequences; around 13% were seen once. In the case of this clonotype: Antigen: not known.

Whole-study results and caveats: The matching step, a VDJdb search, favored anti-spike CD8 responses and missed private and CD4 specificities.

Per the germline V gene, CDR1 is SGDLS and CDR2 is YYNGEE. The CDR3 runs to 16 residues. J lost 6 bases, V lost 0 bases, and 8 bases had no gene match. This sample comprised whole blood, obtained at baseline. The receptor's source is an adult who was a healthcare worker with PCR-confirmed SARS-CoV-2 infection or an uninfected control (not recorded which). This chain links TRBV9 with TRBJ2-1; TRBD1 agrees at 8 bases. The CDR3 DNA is TGTGCCAGCAGCGTAGGTGAGGACAGGGTGGGCAATGAGCAGTTCTTC. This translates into CASSVGEDRVGNEQFF.